The sequence of this T cell receptor beta chain was determined in a study of cytomegalovirus exposure and HLA in healthy donors (TCRdb year 2017). Notes on the research overall: An earlier analysis of roughly 630 of the donors reported more than 250 Gb of sequence data and 100 million to 130 million unique TCR beta sequences from about 200 million T cells. Typing coverage varied by locus: roughly 620-640 donors for A, B, C, DRB1 and DQB1; roughly 560 for DQA1; nearly 610 for DPA1; about 450 for DPB1. Among some 400 genotyped donors of the cohort, an average of roughly 230,000 unique TCR beta nucleotide sequences was sequenced per donor, of which about 20% were non-productive. The study combined high-throughput TCR immunosequencing, statistical association of individual TCRs with disease status, and machine learning to predict cytomegalovirus infection status. All discovery cohort repertoires had been generated using a single sequencing platform. Along with the roughly 670-subject first cohort, a separate validation cohort of over 90 different subjects was used. The study aimed to test whether cataloging public T cell receptors could reveal signatures of past pathogen exposure. In the later analysis, no new phenotypic data were used to find candidate immune exposures; instead, reliance was placed on TCR beta sequences and their occurrence across donors. About 5 DR-DQ haplotypes were handled as single units for association and clustering, since linkage in the cohort was strong. An earlier analysis of roughly 580 of the donors used high-throughput TCR beta sequencing to judge whether each TCR beta V gene segment behaved as functional or pseudogenic. Donor age, sex, ethnicity and CMV serostatus were collected together with the repertoire data. Of the roughly 400 genotyped donors, roughly 85% fell in the genetic ancestry cluster associated with self-reported Caucasian donors. Genome-wide SNP genotypes for about 65% of the 666 donors were used in a later genetic analysis, which treated that subset as a discovery cohort. About 310 gigabases of sequencing data and 70 million to 100 million unique TCR sequences were included in an early release covering 550 to 800 HLA-typed donors. HLA typing covered class I and class II loci at four-digit resolution. In a later analysis, previously published TCR beta repertoires from several hundred donors were re-analyzed and high-resolution HLA genotyping was added so that TCR occurrence patterns could be studied. Using immunosequencing, the study profiled T cell repertoires from 640 or so subjects and related those repertoires to cytomegalovirus serostatus.

In regard to this clone: It has no known antigen specificity. Base qualities are not provided; no much larger clone lies one nucleotide away.

Libraries were made using the immunoSEQ multiplex PCR assay. A mixture of 60 forward primers for TCR Vbeta segments and 13 reverse primers for TCR Jbeta segments was used in the multiplex PCR. Amplification of the CDR3 region of rearranged TCR beta genes was performed with a multiplex PCR assay on genomic DNA. The amplified TCR beta libraries were sequenced on the Illumina HiSeq System as 87-base-pair reads. In the paper's pipeline: A later analysis tallied some 79 million unique TCR beta chains across the 666 repertoires, and approximately 11 million of those chains were shared by two or more donors. Raw reads were error-corrected and collapsed into unique sequences with a nearest-neighbor algorithm that merged closely related sequences to remove PCR and sequencing errors. To assign V, D and J gene segments, CDR3 sequences were aligned to IMGT reference sequences. For a sequence to be retained, a match of at least six nucleotides was required to both a V gene segment and a J gene segment. A rearrangement counted as productive if the CDR3 had no stop codons and remained in frame with V and J, and every other rearrangement counted as non-productive. CDR3 was defined by IMGT convention, running from the second conserved V-encoded cysteine to the conserved J-encoded phenylalanine. In an earlier analysis of around 570 of the donors, sequences lacking an unambiguous match to a single V gene segment were excluded. In an earlier analysis of approximately 610 of the donors, V segments were called functional above 56.7% productive rearrangements and were called segregating when the between-donor standard deviation exceeded 5%. To diagnose cytomegalovirus status from the catalog of TCR beta chain sequences, a statistical classification framework was built. In a later analysis, V and J genes were assigned by comparing TCR nucleotide sequences against IMGT/GENE-DB human TR gene sequences. In a later analysis, CDR3 sequences and most-parsimonious VDJ recombination scenarios were assigned using the TCRdist pipeline. In a later analysis, each TCR beta chain was defined by its CDR3 amino acid sequence together with its V-gene family, and reads without a unique V-gene family were excluded. As a way to deal with suspected cross-contamination and a sequencing artifact, a later analysis dropped 450 to 700 nucleotide sequences that were highly shared and had low generation probability. For each public chain, a later analysis derived a clonal expansion index from normalized ranks of inferred template counts within each repertoire. In a later analysis, generation probabilities were computed with a VDJ recombination model fitted to out-of-frame rearrangements, and the resulting probabilities were checked against IGoR. In a later analysis, TCR-TCR, TCR-HLA and TCR-CMV co-occurrence was scored with hypergeometric tests, and a repertoire-size bias correction was applied to TCR pairs. To estimate false discovery rates, a later analysis permuted the HLA or CMV assignments 20 times. In a later analysis, co-occurring TCRs were grouped with DBSCAN, and TCRdist sequence similarity was added when clustering was performed within HLA-allele-positive subsets. For co-occurrence clustering, repertoires with fewer than 30,000 or more than 120,000 public chains were excluded, along with several repertoires with anomalous nucleotide sharing. Not all clones reach the TCRdb copy of this immuneACCESS table, which keeps in-frame sequences only. Checked studies attribute under half of the gap to unresolved V genes and leave the rest unexplained. The V and J calls and clone size were taken over from that table, and D and trimming were inferred from the DNA. The sample table lists under 200,000 clones, around 86% of them with a count of one. Over 0.85% of the sample is held by the ten biggest clonotypes.

General study outcomes and caveats: Correlated functional status among segregating V segments might reflect linkage disequilibrium, but an unknown experimental factor could not be ruled out. The classifier was reported to diagnose cytomegalovirus status with high specificity and sensitivity in both the original cohort and the validation cohort. A further reported finding was that TCR beta sequences accurately predicted the HLA-A and HLA-B alleles for most subjects in the first cohort. Because HLA typing was unavailable for some donors at each locus, only the typed subset was used in association tests. Across donors, most TCR sequences were observed very rarely, whereas some public TCRs were present in many individuals. Because the 87-base-pair reads could not distinguish some IMGT-functional V segments, including TRBV6-2 and TRBV6-3, those segments were excluded. According to a later genetic analysis, donors in an Asian-associated ancestry cluster had fewer N-insertions in productive TCRs than the approximately 630-donor mean. An association between a missense DCLRE1C variant and V-gene and J-gene trimming of TCR beta chains was found in a later genetic analysis and replicated in an independent cohort. This cohort had only TCR beta chains sequenced, and the lack of alpha or paired-chain data limited which features could be detected. At a false discovery rate of 0.05, a later analysis linked around 17,000 TCR beta sequences to specific HLA alleles. Three of the identified cytomegalovirus-associated TCR beta chains were confirmed in vitro to be specific for cytomegalovirus antigens. It was suggested by the authors that the approach could potentially be generalized to other disease states and immunological phenotypes. The only immune exposure information available for the cohort was CMV serostatus. Broadly in line with IMGT annotations, most TCR beta V segments showed up in productive rearrangements about 87% or about 30% of the time in an earlier analysis of roughly 590 of the donors. A group of highly shared sequence variants was considered likely to be a technical artifact of the sequencing pipeline. A later analysis reported that several top co-occurrence clusters appeared linked to parvovirus B19, influenza, CMV and Epstein-Barr virus. The study gave a list of 150 to 200 TCR beta chains associated with cytomegalovirus. According to a later analysis, most CMV-associated TCR beta chains appeared to be HLA-restricted, and the HLA associations seemed to be driven largely by CMV exposure. Compared with equally common non-associated chains, HLA-associated TCR beta chains in a later analysis were more clonally expanded and had lower generation probabilities. Strong co-occurrence of HLA alleles, especially DR and DQ, made assigning TCR associations to individual alleles difficult. Presence/absence analyses assumed roughly uniform sequencing depth across donors, an assumption that may not hold. According to a later analysis, TCR association rates differed among HLA loci, with DRB1 alleles showing the most associated TCRs and HLA-C alleles showing the fewest. Because counts were too low, about 15 rarely observed V segments, including chromosome 9 orphons, were left out of the earlier analysis of some 640 of the donors.

Relative to germline, V is missing 5 bases and J is missing 4 bases, with 1 base of the junction outside any gene match. The CDR3, from cysteine to phenylalanine, totals 12 residues. CDR3 DNA is the only sequence kept; it has 36 bases, read in frame from the first base. From a lookup of the germline V gene (reference sequence), CDR1 and CDR2 are SEHNR and FQNEAQ. The cohort consisted of approximately 670 healthy bone marrow donors. Cohort members were all nominally healthy when sampled, although unrecorded immune exposures were likely present. The donor was CMV seropositive and belonged to the group of 250 to 300 seropositive cohort members. Every donor gave a peripheral blood sample, and the peripheral blood mononuclear cells from that sample were used for TCR beta sequencing. Genomic DNA extraction from the blood cell samples was performed with the Qiagen DNeasy Blood Extraction Kit.

Sequencing input: PBMCs. The chain is made from TRBV7-9 and TRBJ1-1; TRBD1 fits 7 bases in the junction. The clonotype originates from a girl aged 2-10 years in good health and CMV-seropositive. The base sequence is TGTGCCAGCAGCCCAGGGGGCACTGAAGCTTTCTTT. It translates as CASSPGGTEAFF.